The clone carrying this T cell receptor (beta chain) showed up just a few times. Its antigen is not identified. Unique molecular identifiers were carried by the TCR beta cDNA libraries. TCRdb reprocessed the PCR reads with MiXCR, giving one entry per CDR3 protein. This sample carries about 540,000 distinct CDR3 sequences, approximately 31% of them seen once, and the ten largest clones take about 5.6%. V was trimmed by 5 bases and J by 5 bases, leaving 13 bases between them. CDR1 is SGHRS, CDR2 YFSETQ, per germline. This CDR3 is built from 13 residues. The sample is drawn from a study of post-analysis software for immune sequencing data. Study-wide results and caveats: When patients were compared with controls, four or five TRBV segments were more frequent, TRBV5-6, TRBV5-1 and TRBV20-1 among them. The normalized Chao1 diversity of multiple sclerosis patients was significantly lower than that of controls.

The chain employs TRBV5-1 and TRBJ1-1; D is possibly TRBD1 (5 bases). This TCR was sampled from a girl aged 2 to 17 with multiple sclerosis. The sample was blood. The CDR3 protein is CASRPQGTTEAFF. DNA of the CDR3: TGCGCCAGCAGACCCCAGGGTACGACTGAAGCTTTCTTT.